These 32 T cell receptor beta chains were sequenced from one sample in a study of blood T cell repertoires in COVID-19. Profiled with immunoSEQ multiplex PCR; TCRdb holds only in-frame clones, not every one. This sample yields around 250,000 clones, of which around 83% are seen a single time; roughly 5% belongs to the top ten. Sequencing was performed on peripheral blood. These receptors were taken from a man at least 80 years old with acute or convalescent COVID-19.

The rearrangement links TRBV6-5 to TRBJ2-5, with TRBD1 matching 10 bases. The length of the CDR3 is 14 residues. Per the germline V gene, CDR1 is MNHEY and CDR2 is SVGAGI. V was pared by 5 bases and J by 5 bases, with 5 bases of the junction left unmatched. This chain's CDR3 is CASSQTGGRETQYF. The CDR3 bases are TGTGCCAGCAGTCAGACAGGGGGCCGGGAGACCCAGTACTTC.

The chain recombines TRBV2 with TRBJ2-1; no clear D. CDR3 size: 14 residues. The V end lost 2 bases, the J end lost 3 bases, and 8 bases lay between the germline ends. Germline values: CDR1 SNHLY, CDR2 FYNNEI. The CDR3 spells CASSESEFYNEQFF. CDR3 nucleotide sequence: TGTGCCAGCAGTGAATCGGAGTTCTACAATGAGCAGTTCTTC.

This rearrangement joins TRBV3-1 (or the pseudogene TRBV3-2) to TRBJ2-1; D is possibly TRBD2 (5 bases). Germline assignment: CDR1 LGHDT and CDR2 YNNKEL (reference sequence). V gave up 0 bases and J gave up 9 bases, with 6 bases separating them. CDR3 size: 12 residues. CDR3 in DNA: TGTGCCAGCAGCCAAGAACGGGGTGAGCAGTTCTTC. This translates into CASSQERGEQFF.

The chain uses TRBV5-6 and TRBJ1-1; D call uncertain. Germline lookup yields CDR1 SGHDT and CDR2 YYEEEE. Trimming removed 4 bases at V and 1 base at J, with 14 bases between. This CDR3 has 15 residues. The CDR3 here is CASSLPNLGNTEAFF. In nucleotides, the CDR3 is TGTGCCAGCAGCCTCCCCAACCTCGGGAACACTGAAGCTTTCTTT.

The chain couples TRBV27 to TRBJ2-7; 7 bases agree with TRBD1. The J segment lost 3 bases and the V segment lost 4 bases, leaving 9 bases of the junction unmatched. The germline V gene encodes CDR1 MNHEY and CDR2 SMNVEV (reference sequence). This CDR3 is built from 15 residues. The CDR3 region is CASSSTGTADYEQYF. As DNA, the CDR3 is TGTGCCAGCAGTTCAACCGGGACAGCCGACTACGAGCAGTACTTC.

The V and J genes are TRBV18 and TRBJ1-1; 8 positions match TRBD1. The CDR3 loop spans 15 amino acids. Germline V CDR1 and CDR2: KGHSH, LQKENI. V trimming: 3 bases; J trimming: 5 bases; junction bases outside the gene matches: 8. For the CDR3, the DNA is TGTGCCAGCTCACCTACGGGGACAGGCGGGACTGAAGCTTTCTTT. Protein sequence: CASSPTGTGGTEAFF. Using reference TRBV18 and TRBJ1-1 for the parts outside the CDR3, the full variable domain is NAGVMQNPRHLVRRRGQEARLRCSPMKGHSHVYWYRQLPEEGLKFMVYLQKENIIDESGMPKERFSAEFPKEGPSILRIQQVVRGDSAAYFCASSPTGTGGTEAFFGQGTRLTVV.

The count of this clone is one. The chain recombines TRBV5-1 with TRBJ2-1; 8 bases map to TRBD2. This CDR3 is built from 15 residues. Germline CDR1 SGHRS, CDR2 YFSETQ. V dropped 3 bases and J dropped 5; count of bases not matched to a gene: 7. The CDR3 nucleotides are TGCGCCAGCAGCTCGGGACTAGTAGAGCACAATGAGCAGTTCTTC. It yields the protein CASSSGLVEHNEQFF.

This rearrangement joins TRBV7-3 to TRBJ2-2; TRBD1 aligns across 7 bases. The CDR3 extends over 18 amino acids. The trim removed 1 base at V and 5 bases at J, leaving 13 bases unmatched. Germline V gene lookup returns CDR1 SGHTA and CDR2 FQGTGA. The CDR3 region has the DNA TGTGCCAGCAGCTTAAACGCCAGGGGGATAAGCTTTACCGGGGAGCTGTTTTTT. Translated, it gives CASSLNARGISFTGELFF.

This clone was counted only a few times. The chain links TRBV7-8 to TRBJ1-1; D unclear. V was cut by 0 bases and J by 4 bases, with 9 bases left in between. CDR1 and CDR2 (germline): SGHVS, FQNEAQ. The CDR3 spans 14 residues. CDR3 protein: CASSLAPQATEAFF. CDR3 sequence (DNA): TGTGCCAGCAGCTTAGCGCCGCAGGCCACTGAAGCTTTCTTT.

The chain joins TRBV10-3 to TRBJ1-6; 8 bases are a match to TRBD1. Germline V CDR1 and CDR2: ENHRY, SYGVKD. The V and J ends lost 5 bases and 8 bases, in that order; junction bases with no gene match: 5. The CDR3 totals 14 residues. This chain's CDR3 is CAISRQGSDSPLHF. CDR3 coding DNA: TGTGCCATCAGTAGACAGGGGTCGGATTCACCCCTCCACTTT.

The J gene is TRBJ2-5, the V gene TRBV10-1, with 8 bases identical to TRBD2. Germline V gene lookup returns CDR1 WNHNN and CDR2 SYGVQD (reference sequence). This CDR3 comprises 16 residues. Losses at the gene ends were 0 bases for V and 1 base for J; bases not matched to a gene: 4. The CDR3 bases are TGCGCCAGCAGTGAGTCTAGCGGGACCCCCCAAGAGACCCAGTACTTC. Residues: CASSESSGTPQETQYF.

This sequence joins TRBV3-1 (or the pseudogene TRBV3-2) and TRBJ2-3; 12 bases match TRBD2. The CDR3 extends over 17 amino acids. With V trimmed by 4 bases and J by 4 bases, 9 bases remained unmatched. From germline, CDR1 is LGHDT and CDR2 YNNKEL (reference sequence). The CDR3 region has the DNA TGTGCCAGCAGCCGGACTAGCGGGGAACCCCTCCCAGATACGCAGTATTTT. Protein: CASSRTSGEPLPDTQYF.

The rearrangement joins TRBV7-8 to TRBJ2-7; TRBD2 matches at 9 bases. Germline trimming cut 3 bases from V and 3 bases from J; bases unmatched to any gene: 9. Germline V gene lookup returns CDR1 SGHVS and CDR2 FQNEAQ. CDR3 length: 16 amino acids. CDR3 in DNA: TGTGCCAGCAGCTTTTCTAGCGGGGTGATCGTCTACGAGCAGTACTTC. Translating gives CASSFSSGVIVYEQYF.

The V call is TRBV13, the J call TRBJ2-3; 9 bases map to TRBD2. This CDR3 is 16 amino acids long. In germline, CDR1 is PRHDT, CDR2 FYEKMQ (reference sequence). With 1 base clipped from V and 5 bases from J, the junction kept 7 bases outside the gene matches. The CDR3 here is CASSLAGSSGKDTQYF. CDR3 nucleotide sequence: TGTGCCAGCAGCTTAGCCGGGTCTAGCGGGAAAGATACGCAGTATTTT.

V gene TRBV25-1 combines with J gene TRBJ1-6; no firm D call. The CDR3 runs to 18 residues. V was shortened by 4 bases and J by 3 bases, with 19 bases between the two germline ends. Germline V gene data show CDR1 as MGHDK and CDR2 as SYGVNS. The CDR3 DNA reads as TGTGCCAGCAGTGGGGCGTTATTTGGTCCTGGCTATAATTCACCCCTCCACTTT. The encoded protein is CASSGALFGPGYNSPLHF.

This chain connects TRBV18 to TRBJ2-1, with 8 bases matching TRBD1. The germline V gene encodes CDR1 KGHSH and CDR2 LQKENI. The length of the CDR3 is 19 residues. Unmatched junction bases numbered 13, after V lost 3 bases and J lost 0 bases. The CDR3 here is CASSPDNYRGASSYNEQFF. CDR3 nucleotides: TGTGCCAGCTCACCCGACAATTACAGGGGGGCAAGCTCCTACAATGAGCAGTTCTTC. Looking up the rest from reference TRBV18 and TRBJ2-1 gives the full variable domain: NAGVMQNPRHLVRRRGQEARLRCSPMKGHSHVYWYRQLPEEGLKFMVYLQKENIIDESGMPKERFSAEFPKEGPSILRIQQVVRGDSAAYFCASSPDNYRGASSYNEQFFGPGTRLTVL.

Written as DNA, the CDR3 is TGTGCCAGCATCCCAGTATTAGTCGGGAATGAGCAGTTCTTC. Amino acid sequence: CASIPVLVGNEQFF. The rearrangement uses TRBV7-8 and TRBJ2-1; no firm D call. Germline V gene lookup returns CDR1 SGHVS and CDR2 FQNEAQ. The CDR3 is made up of 14 amino acids. Trimming shortened V by 7 bases and J by 7 bases, and 17 bases separated the two germline ends.

The V gene is TRBV24-1, the J gene TRBJ2-2; no clear D. The germline V gene encodes CDR1 KGHDR and CDR2 SFDVKD. Trimming took off 3 bases at V and 6 bases at J, with 13 bases between the two ends. This CDR3 comprises 15 residues. The DNA of the CDR3 is TGTGCCACCAGTGATCATACAGTAAACCCCGGGGAGCTGTTTTTT. It codes for CATSDHTVNPGELFF.

The J gene is TRBJ1-1, the V gene TRBV30; tentative D call: TRBD1 (5 bases). The CDR3 has 12 residues. Trimming removed 4 bases from V and 1 base from J, with 7 bases in between. Per the germline V gene, CDR1 is GTSNPN and CDR2 is SVGIG (reference sequence). CDR3 bases: TGTGCCTGGACCCAGGGGAACACTGAAGCTTTCTTT. Translating gives CAWTQGNTEAFF.

The CDR3 protein is CASSLVAGNSPLHF. CDR3 in DNA: TGCGCCAGCAGCTTGGTGGCAGGAAATTCACCCCTCCACTTT. This sequence joins TRBV5-1 and TRBJ1-6; D remains unclear. Deletions cut 0 bases from V and 7 bases from J, with 8 bases between. Germline values: CDR1 SGHRS, CDR2 YFSETQ. The CDR3 consists of 14 residues.

This clone was detected once. The chain uses TRBV24-1 and TRBJ2-7; D is perhaps TRBD1 (6 bases). CDR1 is KGHDR, CDR2 SFDVKD, per germline. The CDR3 is 15 residues long. Between the trimmed V and J ends, which lost 4 bases and 3 bases, there was a span of 15 bases. CDR3 DNA sequence: TGTGCCACCAGTGACCGCCGGGACAAAGACTACGAGCAGTACTTC. Translation: CATSDRRDKDYEQYF.

The chain combines TRBV6-1 with TRBJ1-5, with D perhaps TRBD1 (5 bases). The CDR3 is made up of 15 amino acids. V dropped 3 bases and J dropped 3 bases, with 12 bases sitting between them. Per germline, CDR1 MNHNS and CDR2 SASEGT. This CDR3 reads CASSEGEAFNQPQHF. The DNA of the CDR3 is TGTGCCAGCAGTGAGGGGGAGGCCTTCAATCAGCCCCAGCATTTT.

Here the CDR3 DNA reads TGTGCCAGCAGGAAAACAGTGAACACTGAAGCTTTCTTT. It yields the protein CASRKTVNTEAFF. The chain joins TRBV28 to TRBJ1-1; no clear D. Deletions cut 6 bases from V and 0 bases from J, with 8 bases between. Per the germline V gene, CDR1 is MDHEN and CDR2 is SYDVKM. This CDR3 contains 13 residues.

The rearrangement joins TRBV28 to TRBJ2-3, with D perhaps TRBD1 (6 bases). The CDR3 is made up of 14 amino acids. The germline V gene encodes CDR1 MDHEN and CDR2 SYDVKM. V was cut by 6 bases and J by 4 bases, with 14 bases left in between. CDR3 residues: CASSQQGAADTQYF. The CDR3 DNA reads as TGTGCCAGCAGCCAACAGGGTGCGGCAGATACGCAGTATTTT.

V and J are TRBV7-6 and TRBJ2-5, with 10 bases aligning to TRBD2. Germline V gene data show CDR1 as SGHVS and CDR2 as FNYEAQ. Trimming at V came to 2 bases and at J to 2 bases, leaving 2 bases not matched to a gene. This CDR3 has 15 residues. The CDR3 spells CASSLSGGGQETQYF. The DNA for the CDR3 is TGTGCCAGCAGCTTAAGCGGGGGGGGTCAAGAGACCCAGTACTTC.

The CDR3 loop reads CATRDSGTAGEQFF. The CDR3 nucleotides read TGTGCCACCAGGGATAGCGGGACGGCTGGAGAGCAGTTCTTC. The gene calls are TRBV24-1 and TRBJ2-1; 8 bases are shared with TRBD2. The CDR3 contains 14 residues. Looked up from germline, CDR1 is KGHDR and CDR2 is SFDVKD. V dropped 7 bases and J dropped 10; count of bases not matched to a gene: 11.

The chain uses TRBV5-4 and TRBJ2-2; the D is unclear. The ends were cut back, 0 bases at V and 3 bases at J, with 9 bases in the middle. Germline-derived CDR1 and CDR2 are SGHNT and YYREEE (reference sequence). The CDR3 contains 15 residues. The CDR3 loop reads CASSLVAVDTGELFF. The CDR3 region has the DNA TGTGCCAGCAGCTTGGTCGCGGTCGACACCGGGGAGCTGTTTTTT.

Only one count was recorded for this clone. CDR3 protein: CASTRTGEDSPLHF. CDR3 coding DNA: TGTGCCAGCACGAGGACAGGGGAGGACTCACCCCTCCACTTT. The rearrangement uses TRBV6-5 and TRBJ1-6; the match to TRBD1 covers 9 bases. The CDR3 runs 14 residues. CDR1 and CDR2 (germline): MNHEY, SVGAGI. The trim removed 7 bases at V and 10 bases at J, leaving 8 bases unmatched.

V gene TRBV4-1 combines with J gene TRBJ2-1, with 8 bases lining up with TRBD2. Germline loops: CDR1 MGHRA, CDR2 YSYEKL. The V segment lost 4 bases and the J segment 2 bases; nucleotides outside the gene matches: 7. The CDR3 consists of 16 residues. The CDR3 protein is CASSPQPGLAYNEQFF. CDR3 in DNA: TGCGCCAGCAGCCCCCAACCGGGACTAGCCTACAATGAGCAGTTCTTC.

The chain combines TRBV30 with TRBJ2-1, with a possible D match to TRBD2 (5 bases). V was trimmed by 4 bases and J by 0 bases, leaving 19 bases between them. Per the germline V gene, CDR1 is GTSNPN and CDR2 is SVGIG (reference sequence). This CDR3 comprises 17 residues. The CDR3 is CAWTKTSKRSSYNEQFF. CDR3 nucleotide sequence: TGTGCCTGGACTAAAACTAGTAAGAGGAGCTCCTACAATGAGCAGTTCTTC.

This clone appeared once. This chain links TRBV25-1 with TRBJ2-1; 7 bases are a match to TRBD2. The germline V gene has CDR1 MGHDK and CDR2 SYGVNS. The CDR3 length is 14 residues. The junction had 7 bases not matched to a gene; V was cut back by 4 bases and J by 7 bases. The CDR3 DNA is TGTGCCAGCAGTGGGGAGGGGTTTCGGAATGAGCAGTTCTTC. It specifies CASSGEGFRNEQFF.

The chain is built from TRBV2 and TRBJ1-1, with 7 nucleotides matching TRBD1. The ends lost 6 bases at V and 0 bases at J; junction bases unmatched: 1. Germline V lookup: CDR1 SNHLY, CDR2 FYNNEI. This CDR3 is built from 13 residues. As DNA, the CDR3 is TGTGCCAGCAGGGGACAGTTGAACACTGAAGCTTTCTTT. It specifies CASRGQLNTEAFF.